Listed below are T cell receptor beta chains from one sample, sequenced in a study of STAT5B mutations in CD4+ large granular lymphocyte leukemia. Profiling relied on immunoSEQ multiplex PCR, and the TCRdb table lists in-frame clones only, not all of them. The sample consists of about 36,000 clones, around 75% of them appearing once. Source material: CD4+ T cells from blood buffy coats. The receptors stem from a human donor in good health. The CDR3 runs from the conserved cysteine through the conserved F or W. Each record gives: D gene, clone size, J gene, V gene, CDR3 protein, CDR3 DNA. A D gene is named only where the DNA matches it firmly. Size is omitted from some rows. Given values are once, few, many or a class for expanded clones.

TRBD2	-	TRBJ2-1	TRBV13	CASSPPLLAGYNEQFF	TGTGCCAGCAGCCCCCCCTTACTAGCGGGCTACAATGAGCAGTTCTTC
TRBD2	-	TRBJ2-3	TRBV4-3	CASSQDLPSGSRTDTQYF	TGCGCCAGCAGCCAAGATTTGCCTAGCGGGAGCCGCACAGATACGCAGTATTTT
TRBD1	-	TRBJ2-7	TRBV7-9	CASSPQLILGDRGGEQYF	TGTGCCAGCAGCCCCCAGCTGATTTTAGGGGACAGGGGGGGCGAGCAGTACTTC
TRBD1	-	TRBJ1-2	TRBV7-9	CASSADRAAGYTF	TGTGCCAGCAGCGCGGACAGGGCAGCGGGCTACACCTTC
-	once	TRBJ2-2	TRBV7-2	CASSPLGGTGELFF	TGTGCCAGCAGCCCATTGGGGGGCACCGGGGAGCTGTTTTTT
-	few	TRBJ2-2	TRBV7-3	CASSLSSAGELFF	TGTGCCAGCAGCCTATCGTCGGCCGGGGAGCTGTTTTTT
-	-	TRBJ2-2	TRBV18	CASSPGSTGELFF	TGTGCCAGCTCACCGGGGAGCACCGGGGAGCTGTTTTTT
-	-	TRBJ1-3	TRBV5-4	CASSTTAAGNTIYF	TGTGCCAGCAGCACGACAGCCGCTGGAAACACCATATATTTT
-	-	TRBJ2-1	TRBV9	CASSVETYLYNEQFF	TGTGCCAGCAGCGTAGAGACCTACCTCTACAATGAGCAGTTCTTC
TRBD1	-	TRBJ2-7	TRBV2	CASNLDRGRSYEQYF	TGTGCCAGCAATTTAGACAGGGGGCGTTCCTACGAGCAGTACTTC